The following is a TCR beta chain sequence with its context. Its cognate antigen is unknown. Donors were some 11 juvenile idiopathic arthritis patients with active disease, 3 polyarticular and 8 oligoarticular. Clones were read by immunoSEQ multiplex PCR, and TCRdb kept only the in-frame ones, dropping some. Its table lists 7,500 to 10,000 clones. CDR1 is SGHVS, CDR2 FQNEAQ, per germline. The CDR3 has 15 amino acids. No DNA sequence is on record. This sample is part of a study of synovial regulatory T cells in juvenile arthritis. Notes on the study in general: Largely private between patients, iaTreg TCR repertoires showed partial overlap with synovial Teff and blood CPL repertoires. iaTreg cells shared more CDR3 sequences with synovial Tregs than other blood Tregs did. Blood Treg cells that were inflammation-associated showed lower TCR diversity than other blood Treg cells.

Sequences were obtained from Treg cells from blood. Subset noted: remaining (HLA-DR-negative) circulating blood Treg cells. The TCR sequence derives from a donor between 2 and 29 years old with juvenile idiopathic arthritis. V gene TRBV7-8 combines with J gene TRBJ2-1; TCRdb's D call of TRBD2 is untestable without DNA. CDR3 loop: CASSPDHGGYNEQFF.